The T cell receptor beta chain described here comes from a study of beta chain features in type 1 diabetes. As regards this clone: Its antigen is not identified.

Based on CD45RO/CCR7/CD25/CD127/CD95/CD27, CD4+ regulatory, stem cell-like memory, naive and central memory cells were sorted. Every isolated RNA sample was fully reverse transcribed, so sequencing captured expressed TCRB transcripts. Method: immunoSEQ multiplex PCR; TCRdb's copy keeps in-frame clones and lacks some. In the table there are 300,000 to 350,000 clones, approximately 13% of which are singletons. Notes on the study in general: TCRB CDR3s from Type 1 diabetes patients were moderately but significantly shorter in all four CD4+ subsets.

CDR1 and CDR2 from the germline V gene are MNHEY and SVGAGI. With 6 bases removed from V and 7 bases from J, the gap between germline ends came to 18 bases. The CDR3 covers 14 residues. This chain links TRBV6-5 with TRBJ1-2; possibly TRBD1 for D (6 bases). The specimen sequenced was naive CD4+ T cells from blood. This TCR was recovered from a woman aged 18 to 35 with type 1 diabetes. In nucleotides, the CDR3 is TGTGCCAGCAGGAGGACAGTCCCCGGGGCTGGCTACACCTTC. This sequence encodes CASRRTVPGAGYTF.